The 4 T cell receptor beta chains below come from one sample, sequenced in a study of cytomegalovirus exposure and HLA in healthy donors. A multiplex PCR was run with 60 Vbeta primers and 13 Jbeta primers. The table came from immunoSEQ multiplex PCR; TCRdb's copy has only in-frame clones and leaves some out. The table lists about 200,000 clones, approximately 79% of them singletons. Input material: PBMCs. The receptors shown here come from a man aged 50 to 59 in good health and CMV-seronegative.

The V gene is TRBV28, the J gene TRBJ1-1; 10 nucleotides agree with TRBD1. The CDR3 totals 17 residues. Germline values: CDR1 MDHEN, CDR2 SYDVKM. Trimming cost V 4 bases and J 0 bases; bases outside gene matches: 8. In nucleotides, the CDR3 is TGTGCCAGCAGTTCTCCGGGACAGGGGAACATGAACACTGAAGCTTTCTTT. Encoded protein: CASSSPGQGNMNTEAFF.

This chain connects TRBV5-1 to TRBJ2-7; 7 nucleotides match TRBD2. Germline V gene lookup returns CDR1 SGHRS and CDR2 YFSETQ. The V gene end was trimmed by 1 base and the J gene end by 2 bases; junction bases not matched to a gene: 6. The CDR3 runs to 15 residues. CDR3: CASSLLSGVTYEQYF. For the CDR3, the DNA is TGCGCCAGCAGCTTGTTGAGCGGGGTAACCTACGAGCAGTACTTC.

As to this clone: One junction end does not reproduce the germline sequence, and a read error may be involved. V gene TRBV7-7 combines with J gene TRBJ2-1; 11 bases agree with TRBD2. This CDR3 spans 17 amino acids. Germline V CDR1 and CDR2: SSHAT, FNYEAQ (reference sequence). Here the CDR3 reads CASSLPLAGDLYNEQFF. CDR3 DNA: TGTGCTAGCAGCTTACCACTAGCGGGAGATCTCTACAATGAGCAGTTCTTC.

The chain combines TRBV7-3 with TRBJ2-7; tentative D call: TRBD2 (7 bases). The V gene lost 4 bases and the J gene lost 3 bases, with 16 bases spanning the gap. The CDR3 is made up of 15 amino acids. Germline CDR1 SGHTA, CDR2 FQGTGA. CDR3 nucleotides: TGTGCCAGCAGCTCCGAGGGGGGAGGGGTCTACGAGCAGTACTTC. It codes for CASSSEGGGVYEQYF.